Each of the 19 T cell receptor beta chains below was sequenced from the same sample in a study of blood T cell repertoires in COVID-19. Sequenced by immunoSEQ multiplex PCR; TCRdb stores in-frame clones only, minus some. The sample contains 100,000 or so clones, 84% of which appear only once. The specimen was peripheral blood. Receptors originate from a man aged 65-85 years with active or convalescent COVID-19.

The CDR3 sequence: CASSLGLTRGEQFF. The CDR3 DNA reads as TGTGCCAGCAGCTTAGGGCTAACCCGAGGTGAGCAGTTCTTC. The V gene is TRBV7-2, the J gene TRBJ2-1; D ambiguous. The CDR3 is made up of 14 amino acids. Germline V CDR1 and CDR2: SGHTA, FQGNSA. V lost 1 base, J lost 9 bases, and 13 bases lay in between. Full variable domain (missing parts from reference TRBV7-2 and TRBJ2-1): GAGVSQSPSNKVTEKGKDVELRCDPISGHTALYWYRQSLGQGLEFLIYFQGNSAPDKSGLPSDRFSAERTGGSVSTLTIQRTQQEDSAVYLCASSLGLTRGEQFFGPGTRLTVL.

Here the CDR3 DNA reads TGTGCCAGCAGGTCGACAGGGGTAAGGACCGGGGAGCTGTTTTTT. This gives the protein CASRSTGVRTGELFF. This chain links TRBV28 with TRBJ2-2; 8 nucleotides line up with TRBD1. Germline V lookup: CDR1 MDHEN, CDR2 SYDVKM. Trimming took 6 bases from V and 5 from J; bases not matched to a gene: 8. The CDR3 runs to 15 residues.

This chain connects TRBV7-2 to TRBJ2-1, with a weak D call TRBD2 (5 bases). Germline CDR1 reads SGHTA; CDR2 reads FQGNSA. The CDR3 spans 15 residues. V was pared by 0 bases and J by 4 bases, with 10 bases between. The CDR3 region is CASSLAWTGYNEQFF. In DNA, the CDR3 is TGTGCCAGCAGCTTAGCCTGGACGGGGTACAATGAGCAGTTCTTC.

The chain is built from TRBV29-1 and TRBJ2-3; D is possibly TRBD2 (6 bases). The CDR3 totals 13 residues. Germline V lookup: CDR1 SQVTM, CDR2 ANQGSEA. Trimming stripped 8 bases from V and 4 bases from J, with 16 bases between. The CDR3 sequence: CSIDGGRADTQYF. The CDR3 DNA sequence: TGCAGCATAGACGGGGGACGGGCAGATACGCAGTATTTT.

J is TRBJ1-2 and V is TRBV5-1; tentatively, D is TRBD1 (6 bases). V gave up 2 bases and J gave up 6 bases, with 20 bases separating them. This CDR3 region has 16 residues. CDR1 and CDR2 from the germline V gene are SGHRS and YFSETQ. DNA for the CDR3: TGCGCCAGCAGCTTTGAATCCCCCAGGGGTCGGCATGGCTACACCTTC. Translation: CASSFESPRGRHGYTF.

In this sample, this clone turned up once. The CDR3 sequence: CASSTRQGAGYEQYF. In DNA, the CDR3 is TGTGCCAGTAGTACCAGACAGGGGGCTGGGTACGAGCAGTACTTC. The gene calls are TRBV19 and TRBJ2-7; TRBD1 agrees at 10 bases. V shed 4 bases and J 4 bases; nucleotides not matched to a gene: 7. The CDR3 runs to 15 residues. Germline-derived CDR1 and CDR2 are LNHDA and SQIVND (reference sequence).

The gene calls are TRBV21-1 and TRBJ2-5; no check of the table's D call, TRBD1, against the DNA was made. TRBV21-1 is reported as a pseudogene. The length of the CDR3 is 14 residues. This CDR3 is CASRRRQGQETQYF. DNA for the CDR3: TGTGCCAGCAGACGTAGACAGGGTCAAGAGACCCAGTACTTC.

This clone was seen more than once but under ten times. The chain links TRBV18 to TRBJ1-1, with D unresolved. The CDR3 sequence is 14 residues long. Looked up from germline, CDR1 is KGHSH and CDR2 is LQKENI. The V gene lost 3 bases and the J gene lost 7 bases, with 15 bases spanning the gap. This CDR3 is CASSPLPGTHEAFF. Here the CDR3 DNA reads TGTGCCAGCTCACCCCTCCCGGGTACCCATGAAGCTTTCTTT.

V usage is TRBV4-1 and J usage is TRBJ2-3; a weak D match, TRBD2 (6 bases). Per germline, CDR1 MGHRA and CDR2 YSYEKL. V was pared by 7 bases and J by 1 base, with 9 bases between. This CDR3 contains 13 residues. In DNA, the CDR3 is TGCGCCAGCAACGGCGGGGGCACAGATACGCAGTATTTT. This encodes CASNGGGTDTQYF.

This chain connects TRBV4-2 to TRBJ1-2; 10 nucleotides agree with TRBD1. This CDR3 contains 18 residues. CDR1 LGHNA and CDR2 YNFKEQ come from the germline V gene. The V and J ends lost 1 base and 1 base, in that order; junction bases with no gene match: 9. CDR3 loop: CASSQAVGQGQYNYGYTF. DNA of the CDR3: TGTGCCAGCAGCCAAGCCGTGGGACAGGGGCAATATAACTATGGCTACACCTTC.

The table lists this clone with a count of one. The CDR3 loop reads CASSYSGGASYEQYF. The CDR3 DNA is TGTGCCAGCAGTTATAGCGGGGGGGCCTCATACGAGCAGTACTTC. This chain joins TRBV3-1 (or the pseudogene TRBV3-2) and TRBJ2-7; 11 bases match TRBD2. CDR1 LGHDT and CDR2 YNNKEL come from the germline V gene (reference sequence). This CDR3 spans 15 amino acids. The V gene end was trimmed by 6 bases and the J gene end by 4 bases; junction bases not matched to a gene: 8.

The chain recombines TRBV5-1 with TRBJ1-1; 7 bases agree with TRBD1. V trimming: 4 bases; J trimming: 0 bases; junction bases outside the gene matches: 9. Germline V gene data show CDR1 as SGHRS and CDR2 as YFSETQ. The CDR3 is made up of 16 amino acids. The CDR3 spells CASSAGQNLLNTEAFF. CDR3 nucleotide sequence: TGCGCCAGCAGCGCGGGACAGAACCTTTTGAACACTGAAGCTTTCTTT.

The chain links TRBV11-2 to TRBJ1-3; no clear D gene. V shed 3 bases and J shed 0 bases, with 15 bases lying between them. Germline V CDR1 and CDR2: SGHAT, FQNNGV. This CDR3 spans 17 amino acids. The CDR3 DNA reads TGTGCCAGCAGCTTGGTGGAGGGATTGGGCTCTGGAAACACCATATATTTT. Translating gives CASSLVEGLGSGNTIYF.

The rearrangement links TRBV7-9 to TRBJ2-2; a weak D match, TRBD1 (6 bases). Germline V CDR1 and CDR2: SEHNR, FQNEAQ (reference sequence). CDR3 length: 19 residues. V gave up 7 bases and J gave up 1 base, with 25 bases separating them. DNA of the CDR3: TGTGCCAGCACCATTTATCGAGGTTGGGACACGCAGAACACCGGGGAGCTGTTTTTT. Protein product: CASTIYRGWDTQNTGELFF.

This chain links TRBV6-2 or TRBV6-3 with TRBJ2-1; 13 nucleotides line up with TRBD2. Trimming removed 0 bases from V and 8 bases from J; junction bases left unmatched: 16. CDR1 and CDR2 from the germline V gene are MNHEY and SVGEGT. The CDR3 consists of 20 residues. The CDR3 region has the DNA TGTGCCAGCAGTTACTCGTTAGAGGGACTAGCGGGACCTACACGGGATGAGCAGTTCTTC. It encodes CASSYSLEGLAGPTRDEQFF.

The chain has TRBV4-2 and TRBJ2-1; TRBD2 aligns across 8 bases. The CDR3 spans 16 residues. With 0 bases clipped from V and 9 bases from J, the junction kept 10 bases outside the gene matches. Germline values: CDR1 LGHNA, CDR2 YNFKEQ. CDR3 residues: CASSQDNPGGVGEQFF. The CDR3, as DNA: TGTGCCAGCAGCCAAGATAACCCGGGGGGGGTGGGTGAGCAGTTCTTC.

This clone was observed once. J is TRBJ2-3 and V is TRBV5-6; 10 bases are a match to TRBD1. V was clipped by 4 bases and J by 5 bases; unmatched bases: 4. Germline loops: CDR1 SGHDT, CDR2 YYEEEE. The CDR3 is made up of 14 amino acids. The CDR3 sequence: CASSPGTGVDTQYF. Here the CDR3 DNA reads TGTGCCAGCAGCCCCGGGACAGGGGTAGATACGCAGTATTTT.

The rearrangement uses TRBV18 and TRBJ1-5, with 8 positions matching TRBD1. The CDR3 length is 13 residues. With V trimmed by 8 bases and J by 2 bases, 2 bases remained unmatched. Germline-derived CDR1 and CDR2 are KGHSH and LQKENI. The CDR3 sequence: CASLQGGNQPQHF. The CDR3 nucleotides read TGTGCCAGCCTACAGGGGGGCAATCAGCCCCAGCATTTT.

This chain uses TRBV24-1 with TRBJ1-5; tentative D call: TRBD1 (6 bases). The V end lost 7 bases, the J end lost 6 bases, and 9 bases lay between the germline ends. The CDR3 runs 12 residues. From germline, CDR1 is KGHDR and CDR2 SFDVKD. The CDR3 is CATSRGGQPQHF. As DNA, the CDR3 is TGTGCCACCAGCAGGGGCGGTCAGCCCCAGCATTTT.